This TCR beta chain was captured by sequencing in a study of blood T cell repertoires in COVID-19. V gave up 2 bases and J gave up 9 bases; unmatched junction bases: 11. CDR1 and CDR2 (germline): MNHEY, SVGEGT. The CDR3 runs to 16 residues. Enrolled through a virtual design, the participants were between roughly 18 and 100 years of age and came from some 25 US areas. Participants' reported clinical history set cohort assignment. Sequencing was performed with immunoSEQ multiplex PCR; in TCRdb, only in-frame clones are kept and a portion is missing. The sample gives around 370,000 clones, 88% of which show up once; 1.2% is in the top ten.

Sequenced sample: PBMCs or T cells enriched from blood (not recorded which). This rearrangement joins TRBV6-2 or TRBV6-3 to TRBJ2-1; 9 positions match TRBD2. This clonotype was obtained from a woman between 18 and 30 years old who had recovered from COVID-19. Here the CDR3 reads CASSYVLAGKWSEQFF. In nucleotides, the CDR3 is TGTGCCAGCAGTTACGTTCTAGCGGGGAAGTGGAGTGAGCAGTTCTTC.